Listed below are T cell receptor beta chains from one sample, sequenced in a study of technical replicates of blood from a handful of donors. Here immunoSEQ multiplex PCR was the method, and the copy in TCRdb shows in-frame clones only, minus some. In the table there are some 96,000 clones, about 94% of which are singletons. Specimen: T cells isolated from PBMCs. The receptor source for this set is a human donor in good health. Each CDR3 is given with its conserved first and last residue. The D gene is left open where the match is weak. Some rows have no size entry. The others give once, few or many, or a class for an expanded clone.

V: TRBV27
D: NA
J: TRBJ2-5
size: once
CDR3: CASSSTSRDQETQYF
DNA: TGTGCCAGCAGTTCCACGTCCCGGGACCAAGAGACCCAGTACTTC

V: TRBV9
D: TRBD2
J: TRBJ2-2
size: once
CDR3: CASSVAEGGRIGELFF
DNA: TGTGCCAGCAGCGTAGCTGAGGGCGGGAGGATCGGGGAGCTGTTTTTT

V: TRBV11-1
D: NA
J: TRBJ2-5
size: NA
CDR3: CASSLTMETQYF
DNA: TGTGCCAGCAGCCTAACCATGGAGACCCAGTACTTC

V: TRBV10-1
D: NA
J: TRBJ1-1
size: NA
CDR3: CASSPGNTEAFF
DNA: TGCGCCAGTAGCCCCGGGAACACTGAAGCTTTCTTT

V: TRBV7-9
D: NA
J: TRBJ2-1
size: once
CDR3: CASSLGAFEQFF
DNA: TGTGCCAGCAGCTTAGGAGCGTTCGAGCAGTTCTTC

V: TRBV7-6
D: NA
J: TRBJ1-1
size: NA
CDR3: CASSPLPRVEDTEAFF
DNA: TGTGCCAGCAGCCCCCTACCCAGGGTTGAGGACACTGAAGCTTTCTTT

V: TRBV18
D: NA
J: TRBJ1-5
size: NA
CDR3: CASSPFEARTGNQPQHF
DNA: TGTGCCAGCTCCCCTTTCGAGGCCCGGACAGGCAATCAGCCCCAGCATTTT

V: TRBV5-1
D: NA
J: TRBJ1-5
size: NA
CDR3: CASSFSGDGDQPQHF
DNA: TGCGCCAGCAGCTTCTCAGGGGACGGGGATCAGCCCCAGCATTTT

V: TRBV7-2
D: NA
J: TRBJ1-5
size: NA
CDR3: CASSPVANQPQHF
DNA: TGTGCCAGCAGCCCCGTCGCGAATCAGCCCCAGCATTTT

V: TRBV13
D: TRBD2
J: TRBJ2-7
size: NA
CDR3: CASSWTGRVEQYF
DNA: TGTGCCAGCAGCTGGACGGGGAGGGTCGAGCAGTACTTC

V: TRBV4-1
D: NA
J: TRBJ2-2
size: NA
CDR3: CASSQPSTGELFF
DNA: TGCGCCAGCAGCCAACCGAGCACCGGGGAGCTGTTTTTT

V: TRBV11-3
D: TRBD1
J: TRBJ1-5
size: NA
CDR3: CASSLTGGNQPQHF
DNA: TGTGCCAGCAGCTTGACAGGGGGCAATCAGCCCCAGCATTTT

V: TRBV29-1
D: NA
J: TRBJ2-6
size: NA
CDR3: CSVGAGAGANVLTF
DNA: TGCAGCGTTGGCGCAGGGGCTGGGGCCAACGTCCTGACTTTC

V: TRBV5-5
D: NA
J: TRBJ1-4
size: NA
CDR3: CASSLYPRGETNEKLFF
DNA: TGTGCCAGCAGTTTGTATCCCCGGGGGGAAACTAATGAAAAACTGTTTTTT

V: TRBV4-1
D: NA
J: TRBJ2-7
size: NA
CDR3: CASSQDNGGVAYEQYF
DNA: TGCGCCAGCAGCCAAGACAACGGAGGAGTAGCCTACGAGCAGTACTTC

V: TRBV11-2
D: NA
J: TRBJ2-1
size: NA
CDR3: CASSSSGSYEQFF
DNA: TGTGCCAGCAGCTCCAGCGGGTCGTATGAGCAGTTCTTC

V: TRBV11-3
D: TRBD2
J: TRBJ2-7
size: NA
CDR3: CASSPGTSGEQYF
DNA: TGTGCCAGCAGCCCCGGGACTAGCGGAGAGCAGTACTTC

V: TRBV7-6
D: NA
J: TRBJ2-1
size: NA
CDR3: CASSRLVNEQFF
DNA: TGTGCCAGCAGCCGACTAGTCAATGAGCAGTTCTTC

V: TRBV25-1
D: NA
J: TRBJ2-1
size: NA
CDR3: CASTLHNEQFF
DNA: TGTGCCAGCACCCTCCACAATGAGCAGTTCTTC

V: TRBV28
D: TRBD2
J: TRBJ2-4
size: NA
CDR3: CASSFAGGVAKNIQYF
DNA: TGTGCCAGCAGTTTCGCTGGGGGGGTAGCCAAAAACATTCAGTACTTC

V: TRBV12-5
D: TRBD1
J: TRBJ1-2
size: NA
CDR3: CASGLDWGTDYGYTF
DNA: TGTGCTAGTGGTTTAGACTGGGGGACAGACTATGGCTACACCTTC

V: TRBV6-1
D: NA
J: TRBJ2-2
size: NA
CDR3: CASSSVEWELFF
DNA: TGTGCCAGCAGCTCGGTCGAGTGGGAGCTGTTTTTT

V: TRBV6-1
D: NA
J: TRBJ1-5
size: NA
CDR3: CASSQTASNQPQHF
DNA: TGTGCCAGCAGTCAAACAGCTAGCAATCAGCCCCAGCATTTT

V: TRBV30
D: NA
J: TRBJ1-1
size: NA
CDR3: CAWSVGGEAFF
DNA: TGTGCCTGGAGTGTAGGGGGTGAAGCTTTCTTT

V: TRBV5-8
D: NA
J: TRBJ2-4
size: once
CDR3: CASSSFKNIQYF
DNA: TGTGCCAGCAGCTCTTTTAAAAACATTCAGTACTTC

V: TRBV5-5
D: TRBD1
J: TRBJ1-2
size: NA
CDR3: CASSLGQGSFSGYTF
DNA: TGTGCCAGCAGCTTGGGACAGGGATCCTTTAGTGGCTACACCTTC

V: TRBV7-6
D: NA
J: TRBJ1-4
size: once
CDR3: CASSGEGETNEKLFF
DNA: TGTGCCAGCAGCGGAGAGGGGGAGACTAATGAAAAACTGTTTTTT

V: TRBV5-4
D: TRBD2
J: TRBJ2-3
size: NA
CDR3: CASSGGITDTQYF
DNA: TGTGCCAGCTCCGGGGGGATCACAGATACGCAGTATTTT

V: TRBV5-1
D: NA
J: TRBJ2-1
size: NA
CDR3: CASSLEGGGVQFF
DNA: TGCGCCAGCAGCTTGGAGGGGGGAGGGGTGCAGTTCTTC

V: TRBV27
D: NA
J: TRBJ2-1
size: NA
CDR3: CASNRGNNEQFF
DNA: TGTGCCAGCAACCGGGGAAACAATGAGCAGTTCTTC

V: TRBV5-1
D: NA
J: TRBJ1-1
size: NA
CDR3: CASSLGTGEAFF
DNA: TGCGCCAGCAGCTTGGGAACAGGCGAAGCTTTCTTT

V: TRBV6-5
D: NA
J: TRBJ2-1
size: NA
CDR3: CASSSKFF
DNA: TGTGCCAGCAGTTCAAAGTTCTTC

V: TRBV27
D: NA
J: TRBJ1-1
size: NA
CDR3: CASRAGSDTEAFF
DNA: TGTGCCAGCAGGGCGGGGTCGGACACTGAAGCTTTCTTT

V: TRBV5-1
D: TRBD1
J: TRBJ1-1
size: NA
CDR3: CASSEQGAGTEAFF
DNA: TGCGCCAGCAGCGAACAGGGGGCCGGGACTGAAGCTTTCTTT

V: TRBV15
D: TRBD2
J: TRBJ2-2
size: NA
CDR3: CATSRGSGRSTGELFF
DNA: TGTGCCACCAGCAGAGGGAGCGGGAGATCCACCGGGGAGCTGTTTTTT

V: TRBV2
D: NA
J: TRBJ1-1
size: NA
CDR3: CASSAIVNTEAFF
DNA: TGTGCCAGCAGTGCTATTGTGAACACTGAAGCTTTCTTT

V: TRBV28
D: NA
J: TRBJ1-4
size: NA
CDR3: CASSEPSKEKLFF
DNA: TGTGCCAGCAGCGAACCGAGCAAAGAAAAACTGTTTTTT

V: TRBV7-6
D: TRBD1
J: TRBJ2-5
size: NA
CDR3: CASSMGTGQETQYF
DNA: TGTGCCAGCAGTATGGGGACAGGCCAAGAGACCCAGTACTTC

V: TRBV5-1
D: NA
J: TRBJ1-3
size: NA
CDR3: CASSFGQISGNTIYF
DNA: TGCGCCAGCAGCTTCGGACAGATCTCTGGAAACACCATATATTTT

V: TRBV5-1
D: TRBD1
J: TRBJ1-2
size: NA
CDR3: CASSEGQGYGYTF
DNA: TGCGCCAGCAGCGAAGGACAGGGATATGGCTACACCTTC

V: TRBV5-1
D: NA
J: TRBJ1-6
size: NA
CDR3: CASSLATTDSSPLHF
DNA: TGCGCCAGCAGCTTGGCGACGACAGACAGTTCACCCCTCCACTTT

V: TRBV7-9
D: NA
J: TRBJ2-5
size: NA
CDR3: CASSLTGVETQYF
DNA: TGTGCCAGCAGCTTAACGGGAGTAGAGACCCAGTACTTC

V: TRBV5-1
D: TRBD2
J: TRBJ2-1
size: NA
CDR3: CASSFEAGGPYNEQFF
DNA: TGCGCCAGCAGCTTCGAAGCGGGAGGGCCGTACAATGAGCAGTTCTTC

V: TRBV9
D: TRBD1
J: TRBJ1-4
size: NA
CDR3: CASSVSGTGGGKLFF
DNA: TGTGCCAGCAGCGTATCTGGGACAGGTGGTGGAAAACTGTTTTTT

V: TRBV2
D: TRBD2
J: TRBJ2-5
size: NA
CDR3: CASSDATSGRWETQYF
DNA: TGTGCCAGCAGTGATGCCACTAGCGGGAGATGGGAGACCCAGTACTTC

V: TRBV5-1
D: NA
J: TRBJ1-1
size: NA
CDR3: CASSPRGRRTEAFF
DNA: TGCGCCAGCAGCCCGCGGGGGAGGAGGACTGAAGCTTTCTTT

V: TRBV19
D: NA
J: TRBJ2-4
size: NA
CDR3: CASSIGGGAKNIQYF
DNA: TGTGCCAGTAGTATAGGTGGGGGGGCCAAAAACATTCAGTACTTC

V: TRBV5-4
D: NA
J: TRBJ2-3
size: NA
CDR3: CASSEAFTDTQYF
DNA: TGTGCCAGCAGCGAGGCTTTCACAGATACGCAGTATTTT

V: TRBV21-1
D: NA
J: TRBJ2-7
size: NA
CDR3: CASSSDRVDYEQYF
DNA: TGTGCCAGCAGCAGCGACAGGGTGGACTACGAGCAGTACTTC

V: TRBV28
D: NA
J: TRBJ1-5
size: NA
CDR3: CASSWRVGQPQHF
DNA: TGTGCCAGCAGTTGGAGAGTTGGTCAGCCCCAGCATTTT

V: TRBV11-3
D: TRBD2
J: TRBJ2-3
size: NA
CDR3: CASSLRTSGGDTQYF
DNA: TGTGCCAGCAGCTTGCGGACTAGCGGGGGGGATACGCAGTATTTT

V: TRBV5-4
D: TRBD2
J: TRBJ2-7
size: NA
CDR3: CASSPGLAGYEQYF
DNA: TGTGCCAGCAGCCCCGGACTAGCGGGCTACGAGCAGTACTTC

V: TRBV15
D: NA
J: TRBJ2-1
size: few
CDR3: CATSRDLGAEQFF
DNA: TGTGCCACCAGCAGAGACCTGGGGGCTGAGCAGTTCTTC

V: TRBV19
D: TRBD2
J: TRBJ2-4
size: NA
CDR3: CASSIGAGAKLAKNIQYF
DNA: TGTGCCAGTAGTATCGGAGCGGGGGCCAAACTAGCCAAAAACATTCAGTACTTC

V: TRBV28
D: TRBD1
J: TRBJ2-7
size: NA
CDR3: CASDGTGGNYEQYF
DNA: TGTGCCAGCGACGGGACAGGGGGTAACTACGAGCAGTACTTC